This T cell receptor (beta chain) emerged from a study of T cells in Graves' hyperthyroidism and ophthalmopathy. Amplified regions were TCR beta CDR3 sequences from RNA transcripts. First-round RT-PCR with HTBI primers amplified the TCR CDR3 region. TCRdb re-derived calls from the multiplex PCR reads in MiXCR, one entry per CDR3 protein. The sample contains hundreds of thousands of distinct CDR3 sequences, roughly 17% of which appear only once. V lost 4 bases, J lost 0 bases, and 3 bases stayed unmatched. CDR1 DFQATT and CDR2 SNEGSKA come from the germline V gene (reference sequence). The CDR3 covers 14 residues. Notes on this clonotype: Its antigen remains unidentified.

Findings and caveats of the study: Most thyroid-expanded clonotypes above 0.001 were also found in blood. The model predicted ophthalmopathy a median around 6.5 months before onset.

The sample taken for sequencing was blood. This clonotype was obtained from a woman under 30 with Graves' ophthalmopathy. The genes are TRBV20-1 and TRBJ2-3; 8 positions match TRBD2. CDR3 in amino acids: CSAMASGSTDTQYF. In DNA, the CDR3 is TGCAGTGCTATGGCTAGCGGGAGCACAGATACGCAGTATTTT.